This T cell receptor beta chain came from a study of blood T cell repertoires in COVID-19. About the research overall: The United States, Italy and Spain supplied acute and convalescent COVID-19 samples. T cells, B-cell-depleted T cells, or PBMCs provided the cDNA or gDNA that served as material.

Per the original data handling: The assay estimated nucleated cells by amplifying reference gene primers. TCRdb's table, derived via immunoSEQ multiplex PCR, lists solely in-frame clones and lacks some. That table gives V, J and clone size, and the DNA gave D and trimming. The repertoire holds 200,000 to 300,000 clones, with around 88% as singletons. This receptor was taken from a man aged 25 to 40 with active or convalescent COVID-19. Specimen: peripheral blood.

The CDR3 is CASSMDRVYGYTF. The CDR3 region has the DNA TGTGCCAGTAGTATGGACAGAGTTTATGGCTACACCTTC. The V and J genes are TRBV19 and TRBJ1-2; weak D call: TRBD1 (6 bases). The CDR3 sequence is 13 residues long. CDR1 LNHDA and CDR2 SQIVND come from the germline V gene (reference sequence). V lost 3 bases and J lost 5, with 10 bases in between.